This TCR beta chain stems from a study of T cells after yellow fever vaccination. Study context: SMART-Seq v4 Ultra Low Input prepared the low-cell-number fractions. Findings and limits, study-wide: Weaker in magnitude, the secondary response showed a faster peak on day 5 versus 15. Clonotype sharing between CD4 and CD8 compartments was small.

Germline V gene lookup returns CDR1 MDHEN and CDR2 SYDVKM. The V gene lost 6 bases and the J gene lost 8 bases, with 13 bases spanning the gap. This CDR3 has 12 amino acids. TCRdb re-called the 5' RACE reads through MiXCR, storing one row per CDR3 protein. The table records 280,000 or so distinct CDR3 sequences, 8.7% of them present only once. This clonotype was observed a few times. Its antigen is as yet unknown. The sequencing used CD4+ T cells sorted from PBMCs, collected 5 days after the yellow fever booster vaccination. The rearrangement joins TRBV28 to TRBJ1-2; D may be TRBD1 (6 bases). The receptor was isolated from a man younger than 30 who received the YFV17D yellow fever vaccine. DNA of the CDR3: TGTGCCAGCAGCCAGGGGCGGTGGGGCTACACCTTC. It is translated as CASSQGRWGYTF.